A single sample is the source of the 8 T cell receptor beta chains below, sequenced in a study of breast tumors, draining lymph nodes, adjacent tissues. TCRdb called the multiplex PCR reads again in MiXCR, with one record for every CDR3 protein. The sample has under 250,000 distinct CDR3 sequences; roughly 30% are singletons. Axillary draining lymph nodes of breast cancer patients supplied the node samples. Sequencing input: axillary lymph node tissue. The receptors stem from a female donor with breast cancer. Some clones in this sample may be carry-over from other donors' samples.

Ten or more counts support this clonotype. The V and J genes are TRBV20-1 and TRBJ2-5; 9 nucleotides align to TRBD2. The CDR3 is made up of 15 amino acids. Germline loops: CDR1 DFQATT, CDR2 SNEGSKA (reference sequence). Trimming took 6 bases from V and 5 from J; bases not matched to a gene: 13. Here the CDR3 reads CSATPLAGERETQYF. The DNA for the CDR3 is TGCAGTGCAACCCCGTTAGCGGGAGAAAGGGAGACCCAGTACTTC.

This clonotype appeared many times. DNA for the CDR3: TGTGCCAGCAGTGACCTCGGACAGGGCTACGAGCAGTACTTC. Its protein product is CASSDLGQGYEQYF. V and J are TRBV25-1 and TRBJ2-7, with 8 bases lining up with TRBD1. The CDR3 has 14 residues. CDR1 MGHDK and CDR2 SYGVNS come from the germline V gene. The V segment lost 3 bases and the J segment 3 bases; nucleotides outside the gene matches: 4.

This clonotype was recorded many times. The chain recombines TRBV24-1 with TRBJ2-3; D call uncertain. This CDR3 is built from 13 residues. The germline V and J ends were trimmed by 5 bases and 2 bases, with 7 bases remaining between them. Germline V lookup: CDR1 KGHDR, CDR2 SFDVKD. CDR3 sequence reads: CATSVRLTDTQYF. CDR3 bases: TGTGCCACCAGTGTCAGGCTCACAGATACGCAGTATTTT.

This clonotype occurred many times. The CDR3 nucleotides are TGTGCCATCGGTCAGGCGGGCCTTGGGCAAGAGACCCAGTACTTC. Translating gives CAIGQAGLGQETQYF. The chain couples TRBV10-3 to TRBJ2-5, with TRBD2 as a possible D gene (5 bases). The V end was cut by 8 bases, the J end by 2 bases, with 18 bases between. The length of the CDR3 is 15 residues. Looked up from germline, CDR1 is ENHRY and CDR2 is SYGVKD.

This clonotype was counted many times. The chain couples TRBV19 to TRBJ2-3; 9 nucleotides agree with TRBD1. Germline V gene sequence: CDR1 LNHDA, CDR2 SQIVND (reference sequence). This CDR3 spans 13 amino acids. After removal of 10 bases from V and 1 base from J, the junction contained 3 bases not matched to a gene. CDR3: CATRQGGTDTQYF. CDR3 DNA: TGTGCCACCAGACAGGGGGGCACAGATACGCAGTATTTT.

This clonotype was seen a single time. A much larger clone differs from this one at a single base, so this may be a read error. The rearrangement joins TRBV6-1 to TRBJ2-2; tentatively, D is TRBD2 (6 bases). Germline lookup yields CDR1 MNHNS and CDR2 SASEGT. This CDR3 spans 15 amino acids. Trimming took off 7 bases at V and 6 bases at J, with 18 bases between the two ends. CDR3 amino acids: CASKRTGEASGELFF. CDR3 nucleotide sequence: TGTGCCAGCAAACGTACGGGAGAGGCTTCCGGGGAGCTGTTTTTT.

This clonotype was picked up many times. CDR3 residues: CASSLTQSYEQYF. As DNA, the CDR3 is TGTGCCAGCAGCTTAACGCAGTCTTACGAGCAGTACTTC. This rearrangement joins TRBV7-6 to TRBJ2-7; D is unclear. Germline V gene sequence: CDR1 SGHVS, CDR2 FNYEAQ. Trimming removed 2 bases at V and 4 bases at J, with 9 bases between. This CDR3 region has 13 residues.

The V call is TRBV5-5, the J call TRBJ2-1; 9 bases fit TRBD2. CDR1 SGHKS and CDR2 YYEKEE come from the germline V gene (reference sequence). V trimming: 1 base; J trimming: 5 bases; junction bases outside the gene matches: 10. The CDR3 spans 17 residues. The CDR3 here is CASSLYMLAGTHNEQFF. Written as DNA, the CDR3 is TGTGCCAGCAGCTTGTATATGCTAGCGGGAACACACAATGAGCAGTTCTTC.